This T cell receptor beta chain stems from a study of shared clonotypes between healthy human individuals. Naive CD8 cells, CD45RO-negative and positively selected for CCR7, excluded terminally differentiated effector memory CD45RA+ cells. A remark on this clone: Its antigen is undetermined.

The authors split each subset's genomic DNA evenly across several immunoSEQ plates. Measured with immunoSEQ multiplex PCR; TCRdb has only the in-frame clones, and not every one. The repertoire holds 1.5 million to 2.5 million clones, about 95% seen once, with 1.2% in the top ten. The V end was cut by 3 bases, the J end by 3 bases, with 11 bases between. Germline V gene data show CDR1 as SNHLY and CDR2 as FYNNEI. The CDR3 length is 14 residues. The study, taken as a whole, reports: Non-shared clonotypes displayed generation probabilities falling below those of clonotypes present in all four donors.

Sequencing input: naive CD8+ T cells sorted from blood. This sequence joins TRBV2 and TRBJ2-5; weak D call: TRBD2 (5 bases). The sequence was obtained from a man between 18 and 29 years old in good health. CDR3 DNA sequence: TGTGCCAGCAGTGATCCAGCGGAGGAAGAGACCCAGTACTTC. It translates to CASSDPAEEETQYF.